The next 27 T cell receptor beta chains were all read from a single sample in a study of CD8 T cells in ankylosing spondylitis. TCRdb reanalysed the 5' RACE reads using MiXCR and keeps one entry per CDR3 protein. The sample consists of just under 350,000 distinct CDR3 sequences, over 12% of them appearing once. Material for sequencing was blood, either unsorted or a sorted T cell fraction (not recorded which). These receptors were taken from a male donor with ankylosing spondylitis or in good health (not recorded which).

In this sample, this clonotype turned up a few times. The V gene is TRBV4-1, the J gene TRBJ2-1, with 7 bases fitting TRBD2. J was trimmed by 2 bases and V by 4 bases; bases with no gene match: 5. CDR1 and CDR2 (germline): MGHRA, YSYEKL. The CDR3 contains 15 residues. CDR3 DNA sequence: TGCGCCAGCAGCCCAAGCGGGGCGACCTACAATGAGCAGTTCTTC. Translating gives CASSPSGATYNEQFF.

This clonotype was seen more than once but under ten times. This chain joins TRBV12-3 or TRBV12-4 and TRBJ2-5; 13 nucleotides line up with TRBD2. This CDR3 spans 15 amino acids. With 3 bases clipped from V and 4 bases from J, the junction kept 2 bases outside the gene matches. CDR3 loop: CASSLGLAGLETQYF. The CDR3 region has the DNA TGTGCCAGCAGTTTGGGACTAGCGGGGTTAGAGACCCAGTACTTC.

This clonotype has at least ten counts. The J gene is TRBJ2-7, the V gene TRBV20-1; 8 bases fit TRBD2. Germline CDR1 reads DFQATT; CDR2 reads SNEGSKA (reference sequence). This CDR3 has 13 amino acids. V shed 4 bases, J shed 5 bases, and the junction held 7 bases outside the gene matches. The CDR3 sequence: CSAIHISGNEQYF. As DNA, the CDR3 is TGCAGTGCTATACATATTAGCGGGAACGAGCAGTACTTC.

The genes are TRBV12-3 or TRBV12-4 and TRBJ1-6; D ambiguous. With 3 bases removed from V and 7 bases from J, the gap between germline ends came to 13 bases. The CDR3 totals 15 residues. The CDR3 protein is CASSFDRVWNSPLHF. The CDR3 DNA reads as TGTGCCAGCAGTTTCGATCGGGTATGGAATTCACCCCTCCACTTT.

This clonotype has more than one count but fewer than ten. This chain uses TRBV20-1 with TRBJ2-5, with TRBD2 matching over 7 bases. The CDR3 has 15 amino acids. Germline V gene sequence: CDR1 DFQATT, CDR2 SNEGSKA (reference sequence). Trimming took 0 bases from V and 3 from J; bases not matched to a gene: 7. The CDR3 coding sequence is TGCAGTGCTAGAGATCCAGCGGGAATCAAAGAGACCCAGTACTTC. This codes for CSARDPAGIKETQYF.

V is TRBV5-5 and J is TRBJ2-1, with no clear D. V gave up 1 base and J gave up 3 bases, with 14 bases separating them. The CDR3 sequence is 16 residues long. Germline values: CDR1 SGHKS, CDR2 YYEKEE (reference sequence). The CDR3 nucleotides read TGTGCCAGCAGCTTGTTAAAAGCGATCTTCTACAATGAGCAGTTCTTC. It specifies CASSLLKAIFYNEQFF.

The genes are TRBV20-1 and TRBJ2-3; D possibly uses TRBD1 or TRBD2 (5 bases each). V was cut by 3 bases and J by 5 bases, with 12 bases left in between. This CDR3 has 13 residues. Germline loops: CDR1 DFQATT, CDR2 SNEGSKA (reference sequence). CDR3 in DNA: TGCAGTGCTAGGAGGGGAACTAAAGATACGCAGTATTTT. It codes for CSARRGTKDTQYF.

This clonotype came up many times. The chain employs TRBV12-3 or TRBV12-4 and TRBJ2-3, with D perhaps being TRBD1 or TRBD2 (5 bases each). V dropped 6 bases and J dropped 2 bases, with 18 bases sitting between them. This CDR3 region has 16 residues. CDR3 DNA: TGTGCCAGCAGGCCTTGGGGAGACAGAACCACAGATACGCAGTATTTT. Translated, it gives CASRPWGDRTTDTQYF.

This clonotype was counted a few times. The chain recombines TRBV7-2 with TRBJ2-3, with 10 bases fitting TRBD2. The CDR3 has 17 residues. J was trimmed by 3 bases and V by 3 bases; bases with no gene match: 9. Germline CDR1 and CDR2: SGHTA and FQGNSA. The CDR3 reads CASSFEAGGLRTDTQYF. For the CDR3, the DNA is TGTGCCAGCAGCTTCGAAGCGGGGGGGCTTAGGACAGATACGCAGTATTTT. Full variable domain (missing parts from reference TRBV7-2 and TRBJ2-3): GAGVSQSPSNKVTEKGKDVELRCDPISGHTALYWYRQSLGQGLEFLIYFQGNSAPDKSGLPSDRFSAERTGGSVSTLTIQRTQQEDSAVYLCASSFEAGGLRTDTQYFGPGTRLTVL.

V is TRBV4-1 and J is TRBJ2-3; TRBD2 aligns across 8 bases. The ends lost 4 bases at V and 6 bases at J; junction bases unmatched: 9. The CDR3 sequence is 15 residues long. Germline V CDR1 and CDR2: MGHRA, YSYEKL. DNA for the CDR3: TGCGCCAGCAGCCTCCGAGCGGGGGTGACGGATACGCAGTATTTT. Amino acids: CASSLRAGVTDTQYF.

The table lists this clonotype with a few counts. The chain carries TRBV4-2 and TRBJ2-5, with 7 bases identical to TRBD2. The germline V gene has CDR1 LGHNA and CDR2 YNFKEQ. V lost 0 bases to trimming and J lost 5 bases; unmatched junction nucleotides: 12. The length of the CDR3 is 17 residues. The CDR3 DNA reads TGTGCCAGCAGCCAAGATACCTCCCTAGCGGTTCCGGAGACCCAGTACTTC. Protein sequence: CASSQDTSLAVPETQYF.

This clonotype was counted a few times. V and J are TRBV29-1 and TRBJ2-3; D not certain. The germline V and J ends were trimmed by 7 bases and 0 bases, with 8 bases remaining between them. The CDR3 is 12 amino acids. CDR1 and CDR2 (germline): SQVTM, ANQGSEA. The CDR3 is CSGKTSTDTQYF. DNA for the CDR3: TGCAGCGGTAAGACTAGCACAGATACGCAGTATTTT.

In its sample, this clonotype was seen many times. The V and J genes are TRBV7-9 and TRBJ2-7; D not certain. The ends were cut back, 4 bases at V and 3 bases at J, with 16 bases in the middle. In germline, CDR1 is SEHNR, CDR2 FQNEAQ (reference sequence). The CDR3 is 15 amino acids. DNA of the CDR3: TGTGCCAGCAGCTCAAGTAAGGACCGGAACTACGAGCAGTACTTC. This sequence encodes CASSSSKDRNYEQYF.

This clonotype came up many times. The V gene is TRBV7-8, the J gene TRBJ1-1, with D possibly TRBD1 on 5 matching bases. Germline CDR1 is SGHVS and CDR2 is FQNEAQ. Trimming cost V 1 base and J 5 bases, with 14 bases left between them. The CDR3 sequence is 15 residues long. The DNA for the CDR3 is TGTGCCAGCAGCTTAGAGCAGGGCCGGGGAACTGAAGCTTTCTTT. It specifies CASSLEQGRGTEAFF.

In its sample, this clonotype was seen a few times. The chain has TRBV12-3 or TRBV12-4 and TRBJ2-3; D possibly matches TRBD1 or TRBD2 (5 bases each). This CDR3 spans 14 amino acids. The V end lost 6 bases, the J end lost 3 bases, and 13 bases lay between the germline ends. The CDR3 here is CASSHWDGTDTQYF. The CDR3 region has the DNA TGTGCCAGCAGCCATTGGGACGGAACAGATACGCAGTATTTT.

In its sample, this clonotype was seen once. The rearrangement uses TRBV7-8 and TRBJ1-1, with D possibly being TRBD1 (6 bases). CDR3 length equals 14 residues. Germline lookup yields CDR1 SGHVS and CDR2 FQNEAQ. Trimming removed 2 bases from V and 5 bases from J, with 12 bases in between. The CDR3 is CASSLNGGRTEAFF. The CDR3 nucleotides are TGTGCCAGCAGCTTAAATGGGGGGCGTACTGAAGCTTTCTTT.

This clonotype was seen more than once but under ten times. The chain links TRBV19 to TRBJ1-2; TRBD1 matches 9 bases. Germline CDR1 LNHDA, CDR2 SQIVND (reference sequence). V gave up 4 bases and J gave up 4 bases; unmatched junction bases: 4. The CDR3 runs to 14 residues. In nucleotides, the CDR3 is TGTGCCAGTAGTACGGACAGGGGTCTCTATGGCTACACCTTC. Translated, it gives CASSTDRGLYGYTF.

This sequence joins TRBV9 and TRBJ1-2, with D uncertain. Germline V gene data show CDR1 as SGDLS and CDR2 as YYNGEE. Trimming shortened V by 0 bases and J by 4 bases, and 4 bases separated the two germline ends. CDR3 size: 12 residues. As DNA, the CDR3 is TGTGCCAGCAGCGTAGGGGGCTATGGCTACACCTTC. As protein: CASSVGGYGYTF.

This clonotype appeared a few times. Written as DNA, the CDR3 is TGTGCCAGCAGTGAAGGGACTAGCGGCTCCTACGAGCAGTACTTC. Residues: CASSEGTSGSYEQYF. This chain joins TRBV6-1 and TRBJ2-7; 10 nucleotides line up with TRBD2. From germline, CDR1 is MNHNS and CDR2 SASEGT. With V trimmed by 1 base and J by 0 bases, 0 bases remained unmatched. The CDR3 covers 15 residues.

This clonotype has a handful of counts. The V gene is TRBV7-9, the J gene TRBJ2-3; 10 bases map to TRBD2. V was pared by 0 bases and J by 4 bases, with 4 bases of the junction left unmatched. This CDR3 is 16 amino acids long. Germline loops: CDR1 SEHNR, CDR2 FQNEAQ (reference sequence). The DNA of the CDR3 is TGTGCCAGCAGCTTAGCGGAGCGGGGGGGCGCAGATACGCAGTATTTT. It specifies CASSLAERGGADTQYF.

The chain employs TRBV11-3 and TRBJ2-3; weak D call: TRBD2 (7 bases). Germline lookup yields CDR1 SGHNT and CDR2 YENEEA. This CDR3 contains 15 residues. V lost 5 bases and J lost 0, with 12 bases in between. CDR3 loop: CASSRGGSSTDTQYF. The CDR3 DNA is TGTGCCAGCAGCCGCGGGGGCTCTAGCACAGATACGCAGTATTTT.

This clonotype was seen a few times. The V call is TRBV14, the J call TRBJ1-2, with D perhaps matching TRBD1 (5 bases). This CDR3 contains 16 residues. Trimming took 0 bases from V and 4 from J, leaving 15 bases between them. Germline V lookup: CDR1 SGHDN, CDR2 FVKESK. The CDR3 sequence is CASSQDAGDGRYGYTF. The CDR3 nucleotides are TGTGCCAGCAGCCAAGATGCCGGGGACGGCCGCTATGGCTACACCTTC.

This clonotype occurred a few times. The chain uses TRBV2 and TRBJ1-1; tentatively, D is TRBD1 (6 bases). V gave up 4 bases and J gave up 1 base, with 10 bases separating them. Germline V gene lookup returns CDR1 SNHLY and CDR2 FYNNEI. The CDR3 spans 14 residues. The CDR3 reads CASSADSSNTEAFF. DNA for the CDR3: TGTGCCAGCAGTGCGGACAGCTCGAACACTGAAGCTTTCTTT.

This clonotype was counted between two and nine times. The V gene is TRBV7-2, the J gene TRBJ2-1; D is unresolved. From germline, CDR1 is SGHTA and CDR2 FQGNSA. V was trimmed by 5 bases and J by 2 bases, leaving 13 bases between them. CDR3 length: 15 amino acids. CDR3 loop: CASSGASAAYNEQFF. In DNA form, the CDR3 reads TGTGCCAGCAGCGGTGCGTCAGCAGCCTACAATGAGCAGTTCTTC.

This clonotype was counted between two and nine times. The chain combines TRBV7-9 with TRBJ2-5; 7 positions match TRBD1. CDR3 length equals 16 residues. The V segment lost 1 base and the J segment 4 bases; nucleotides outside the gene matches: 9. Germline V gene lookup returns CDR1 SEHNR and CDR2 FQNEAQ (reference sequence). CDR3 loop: CASSLEWLAGGETQYF. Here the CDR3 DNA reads TGTGCCAGCAGCTTAGAGTGGCTAGCAGGGGGAGAGACCCAGTACTTC.

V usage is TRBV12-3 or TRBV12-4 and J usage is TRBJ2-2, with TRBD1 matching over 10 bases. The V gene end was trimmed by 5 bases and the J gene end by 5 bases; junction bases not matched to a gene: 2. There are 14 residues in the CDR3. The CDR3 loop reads CASSMDRGTGELFF. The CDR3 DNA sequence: TGTGCCAGCAGTATGGACAGGGGGACCGGGGAGCTGTTTTTT.

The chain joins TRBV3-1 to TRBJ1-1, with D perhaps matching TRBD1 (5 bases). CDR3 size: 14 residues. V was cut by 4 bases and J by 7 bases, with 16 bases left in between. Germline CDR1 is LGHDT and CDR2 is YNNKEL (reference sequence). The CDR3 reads CASSPSGDRFEAFF. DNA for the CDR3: TGTGCCAGCAGCCCTTCCGGGGACCGCTTTGAAGCTTTCTTT.